This record covers a single TCR beta chain. What it binds is not known. The data were obtained in a study of T cell responses to AZD1222 COVID-19 vaccine. General study findings and limits: The peak T cell response came first, and repertoires were sampled only after it. Spike-wide vaccine-associated CD4 TCRs dominated at 160-218 and 743-854. Donors were mostly white British, more females; clonal diversity possibly underestimated.

The protocol was immunoSEQ multiplex PCR, while the TCRdb copy is restricted to in-frame clones and leaves out a portion. This sample has tens of thousands of clones, with 92% found just once. Source: peripheral blood, taken 28 days after the second AZD1222 dose. This receptor was identified in an adult who received the AZD1222 COVID-19 vaccine.

DNA for the CDR3: TGTGCCAGCAGTTGGGACAGGGGATGGCTGAACACTGAAGCTTTCTTT. This gives the protein CASSWDRGWLNTEAFF. This chain uses TRBV5-4 with TRBJ1-1; 10 bases match TRBD1. Germline CDR1 is SGHNT and CDR2 is YYREEE (reference sequence). This CDR3 has 16 amino acids. Unmatched junction bases numbered 7, after V lost 5 bases and J lost 0 bases. Full variable domain (missing parts from reference TRBV5-4 and TRBJ1-1): ETGVTQSPTHLIKTRGQQVTLRCSSQSGHNTVSWYQQALGQGPQFIFQYYREEENGRGNFPPRFSGLQFPNYSSELNVNALELDDSALYLCASSWDRGWLNTEAFFGQGTRLTVV.